These 19 T cell receptor beta chains share one sample of origin, sequenced in a study of T cell repertoires in cytomegalovirus infection. One entry per CDR3 protein, called by TCRdb with MiXCR from the reads. The sample lists approximately 500,000 distinct CDR3 sequences, approximately 15% occurring once. Sequencing was done on a sample of CD8+ T cells from PBMCs. The receptors were gathered from a human donor in good health (CMV status not recorded). Some clones in this sample may be carry-over from other donors' samples.

This clonotype came up many times. V usage is TRBV7-9 and J usage is TRBJ2-7; 9 bases align to TRBD2. V lost 4 bases to trimming and J lost 3 bases; unmatched junction nucleotides: 7. CDR3 size: 15 residues. In germline, CDR1 is SEHNR, CDR2 FQNEAQ (reference sequence). CDR3: CASSSPSGTNYEQYF. CDR3 in DNA: TGTGCCAGCAGCTCGCCTAGCGGGACTAACTACGAGCAGTACTTC.

Ten or more counts support this clonotype. The genes are TRBV7-2 and TRBJ2-3; D is perhaps TRBD2 (6 bases). The germline V gene has CDR1 SGHTA and CDR2 FQGNSA. Between the trimmed V and J ends, which lost 4 bases and 4 bases, there was a span of 21 bases. The CDR3 totals 17 residues. This CDR3 reads CASSSLRRRDRADTQYF. The DNA of the CDR3 is TGTGCCAGCAGCTCGCTCCGGAGGCGGGATCGGGCAGATACGCAGTATTTT.

This clonotype has a count of ten or more. The chain couples TRBV6-5 to TRBJ1-1; 10 positions match TRBD1. There are 14 residues in the CDR3. Germline-derived CDR1 and CDR2 are MNHEY and SVGAGI. The V gene end was trimmed by 6 bases and the J gene end by 6 bases; junction bases not matched to a gene: 7. The CDR3 here is CASRRDRGVSEAFF. The CDR3 DNA follows: TGTGCCAGCAGAAGGGACAGGGGAGTATCTGAAGCTTTCTTT.

This clonotype occurred many times. The chain recombines TRBV27 with TRBJ1-5; TRBD1 is a possible D gene (6 bases). The CDR3 has 12 amino acids. Trimming left V 8 bases short and J 5 bases short, with 10 bases between. CDR1 and CDR2 from the germline V gene are MNHEY and SMNVEV (reference sequence). CDR3 in DNA: TGTGCCAGCGGGGCAGGGGATCAGCCCCAGCATTTT. Its protein is CASGAGDQPQHF.

Of note for this clonotype: A clone one base away is much larger, so this may be a read error. This chain links TRBV7-8 with TRBJ2-7; D call uncertain. The ends were cut back, 4 bases at V and 0 bases at J, with 13 bases in the middle. Germline lookup yields CDR1 SGHVS and CDR2 FQNEAQ. The CDR3 is 15 residues long. The CDR3 region is CASSYESRASYEQYF. In DNA, the CDR3 is TGTGCCAGCAGCTACGAATCTAGGGCCTCCTACGAGCAGTACTTC.

This clonotype has at least ten counts. The gene calls are TRBV4-1 and TRBJ1-6; the D is unclear. Germline values: CDR1 MGHRA, CDR2 YSYEKL. V lost 0 bases and J lost 7, with 13 bases in between. CDR3 length: 16 residues. CDR3 loop: CASSQDPKAGNSPLHF. CDR3 coding DNA: TGCGCCAGCAGCCAAGATCCCAAGGCGGGGAATTCACCCCTCCACTTT.

The chain couples TRBV7-9 to TRBJ1-5, with a tentative D call TRBD1 (5 bases). The CDR3 spans 17 residues. Trimming left V 2 bases short and J 7 bases short, with 21 bases between. In germline, CDR1 is SEHNR, CDR2 FQNEAQ (reference sequence). CDR3 in DNA: TGTGCCAGCAGCTTATTGATCGGGACCACTCGAGGACAGCCCCAGCATTTT. Amino acids: CASSLLIGTTRGQPQHF.

This clonotype was detected only a few times. This sequence joins TRBV15 and TRBJ1-1; TRBD1 might be the D (5 bases). This CDR3 has 14 amino acids. Per germline, CDR1 LNHNV and CDR2 YYDKDF (reference sequence). Deletions cut 5 bases from V and 0 bases from J, with 10 bases between. CDR3 nucleotides: TGTGCCACCAGCCTGGGACCCATGAACACTGAAGCTTTCTTT. Its protein product is CATSLGPMNTEAFF.

The chain combines TRBV14 with TRBJ2-1; D remains ambiguous. The germline CDR1 and CDR2 sequences are SGHDN and FVKESK. The CDR3 totals 12 residues. Trimming pared 0 bases from V and 13 bases from J, leaving 10 bases between. DNA of the CDR3: TGTGCCAGCAGCCAAGACCCACGTTCACAGTTCTTC. It yields the protein CASSQDPRSQFF.

This clonotype was observed many times. V gene TRBV11-2 combines with J gene TRBJ2-1; no reliable D call. Germline assignment: CDR1 SGHAT and CDR2 FQNNGV. The ends were cut back, 3 bases at V and 0 bases at J, with 12 bases in the middle. The CDR3 has 16 amino acids. This CDR3 is CASSLWQASSYNEQFF. For the CDR3, the DNA is TGTGCCAGCAGCTTGTGGCAGGCGAGCTCCTACAATGAGCAGTTCTTC.

The table lists this clonotype with many counts. The chain employs TRBV12-3 or TRBV12-4 and TRBJ2-7; TRBD2 is a possible D gene (5 bases). With 5 bases removed from V and 6 bases from J, the gap between germline ends came to 17 bases. CDR3 length: 14 amino acids. The CDR3 nucleotides are TGTGCCAGCAGTCCTGACCACGGTGCGGGCGAGCAGTACTTC. This encodes CASSPDHGAGEQYF.

Turning to this clonotype: This may stem from a read error, because a much larger clone lies one nucleotide away. This sequence joins TRBV6-8 and TRBJ2-2, with 9 positions matching TRBD1. The CDR3 totals 16 residues. Per the germline V gene, CDR1 is MNHGY and CDR2 is SAAAGT. This CDR3 reads CVSNSRDRASTGELFF. DNA for the CDR3: TGTGTCAGCAACTCACGGGACAGGGCGTCGACCGGGGAGCTGTTTTTT.

This clonotype was observed a few times. The V call is TRBV3-1, the J call TRBJ2-3; 10 nucleotides agree with TRBD2. The V and J ends lost 4 bases and 5 bases, in that order; junction bases with no gene match: 15. This CDR3 is built from 18 residues. In germline, CDR1 is LGHDT, CDR2 YNNKEL (reference sequence). CDR3 DNA: TGTGCCAGCAGCCCCGGCTTTGTCCTAGCGGGAGCTGGAGATACGCAGTATTTT. It is translated as CASSPGFVLAGAGDTQYF.

This clonotype was detected ten times or more. The J gene is TRBJ2-1, the V gene TRBV6-1; the match to TRBD2 covers 8 bases. Trimming took 4 bases from V and 4 from J; bases not matched to a gene: 9. The CDR3 spans 16 residues. CDR1 is MNHNS, CDR2 SASEGT, per germline. CDR3 protein: CASSAPGLGKYNEQFF. Here the CDR3 DNA reads TGTGCCAGCAGTGCGCCGGGACTAGGGAAATACAATGAGCAGTTCTTC.

In the case of this clonotype: A read error may be the cause here, since a much bigger clone is one base away. The chain carries TRBV7-1 and TRBJ2-1; TRBD2 aligns across 14 bases. TRBV7-1 is filed as an ORF, its function uncertain. The CDR3 spans 15 residues. For the CDR3, the DNA is TGTGCCAGCAGCGTCGGGACTAGCGGGAGAAATGAGCAGATCTTC. Translation gives CASSVGTSGRNEQIF.

J is TRBJ1-1 and V is TRBV13; 7 nucleotides agree with TRBD1. Germline assignment: CDR1 PRHDT and CDR2 FYEKMQ (reference sequence). The J segment lost 7 bases and the V segment lost 0 bases, leaving 5 bases of the junction unmatched. The length of the CDR3 is 14 residues. In nucleotides, the CDR3 is TGTGCCAGCAGCTTAGGACGGACAGGCGTTGAAGCTTTCTTT. This encodes CASSLGRTGVEAFF.

The genes are TRBV4-2 and TRBJ2-7, with 7 bases aligning to TRBD1. CDR3 size: 16 residues. Germline lookup yields CDR1 LGHNA and CDR2 YNFKEQ. V lost 3 bases and J lost 2; bases outside the gene matches: 10. The CDR3, as DNA: TGTGCCAGCAGCCAGGAAATCGACAGGGCTGCCTACGAGCAGTACTTC. Its protein is CASSQEIDRAAYEQYF.

This clonotype has ten or more counts. The V and J genes are TRBV7-6 and TRBJ2-7; 7 nucleotides align to TRBD2. The junction had 3 bases not matched to a gene; V was cut back by 0 bases and J by 7 bases. The CDR3 extends over 13 amino acids. CDR1 SGHVS and CDR2 FNYEAQ come from the germline V gene. The CDR3 nucleotides are TGTGCCAGCAGCTTAGCGGGAGGGAAAGAGCAGTACTTC. Translating gives CASSLAGGKEQYF.

This clonotype was recorded at least ten times. For the CDR3, the DNA is TGTGCCGCGATGGGCACTGAAGCTTTCTTT. Its translation: CAAMGTEAFF. The rearrangement links TRBV19 to TRBJ1-1; no clear D gene. Germline lookup yields CDR1 LNHDA and CDR2 SQIVND (reference sequence). The V end was cut by 11 bases, the J end by 4 bases, with 8 bases between. The CDR3 extends over 10 amino acids.